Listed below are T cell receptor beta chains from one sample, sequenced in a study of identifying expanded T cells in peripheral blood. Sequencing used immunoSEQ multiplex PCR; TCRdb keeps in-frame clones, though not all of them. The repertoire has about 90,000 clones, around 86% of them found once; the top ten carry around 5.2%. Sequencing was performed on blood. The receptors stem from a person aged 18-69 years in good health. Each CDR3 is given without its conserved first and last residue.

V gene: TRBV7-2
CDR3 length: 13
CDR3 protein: ASSLVRGGGTEAF

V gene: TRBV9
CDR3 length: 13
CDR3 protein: ASSVSVDTYYEQY

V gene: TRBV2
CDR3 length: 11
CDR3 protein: ASSGRVVYGYT

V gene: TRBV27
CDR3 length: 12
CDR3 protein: ASSPRPGPYGYT

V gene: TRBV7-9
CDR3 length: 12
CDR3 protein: ASGSRDRVNEQY

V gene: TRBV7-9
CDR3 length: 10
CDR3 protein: ASSVTGGGYT

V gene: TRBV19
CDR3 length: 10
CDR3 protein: ATNSGANVLT

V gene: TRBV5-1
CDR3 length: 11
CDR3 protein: ASSRDSTGELF

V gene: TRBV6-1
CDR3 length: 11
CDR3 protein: ASSEPYNSPLH

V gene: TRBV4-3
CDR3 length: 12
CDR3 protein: ASSQRARGSGYT

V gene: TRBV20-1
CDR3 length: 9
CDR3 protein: SASPTDTQY

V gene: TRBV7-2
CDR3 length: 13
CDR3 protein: ASNIQGPHTGELF

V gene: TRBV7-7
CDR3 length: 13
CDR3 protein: ASSLGVSNSNEQF

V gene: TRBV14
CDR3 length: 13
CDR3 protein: ASSQVIGGFSGYT

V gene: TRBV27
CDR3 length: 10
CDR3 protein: ASGGCPDTQY

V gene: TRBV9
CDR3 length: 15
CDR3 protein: ASSVAQGIDATDTQY

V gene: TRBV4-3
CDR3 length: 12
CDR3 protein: ASSPTAGFYEQY

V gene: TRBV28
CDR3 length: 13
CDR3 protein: ASTLGLTGVEPQH

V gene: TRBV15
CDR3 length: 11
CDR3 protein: ATSRDRDYEQY

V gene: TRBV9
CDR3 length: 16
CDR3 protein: ASSVPQGTGLGANVLT

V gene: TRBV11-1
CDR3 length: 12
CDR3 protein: ASSPGPNTGELF

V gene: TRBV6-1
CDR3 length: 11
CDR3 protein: ASRQGGYTEAF

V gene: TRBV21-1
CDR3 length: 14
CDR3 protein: ASSIKERRLNYGYT

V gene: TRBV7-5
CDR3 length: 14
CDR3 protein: ARSSNRAPSNTEAF

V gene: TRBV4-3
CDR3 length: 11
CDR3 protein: ASSLAYTDTQY

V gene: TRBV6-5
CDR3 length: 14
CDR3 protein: ASSSYIAGGSGEAF

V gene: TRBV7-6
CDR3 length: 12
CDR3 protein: ASSQDRANSPLH

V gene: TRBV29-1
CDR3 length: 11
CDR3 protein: SATTGAPNTQY

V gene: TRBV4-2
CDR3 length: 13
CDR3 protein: ASSLPTGVNSPLH

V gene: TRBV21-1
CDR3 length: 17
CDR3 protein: ASSGGIAVKRSYNSPLH

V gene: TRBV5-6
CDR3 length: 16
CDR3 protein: ASSARDRGYKANYGYT

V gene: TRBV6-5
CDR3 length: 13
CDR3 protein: ASRTHRGPQETQY

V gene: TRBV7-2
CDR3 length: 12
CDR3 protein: ASSLAGHRETQY

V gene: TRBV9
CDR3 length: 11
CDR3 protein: ASSVAAGYEQY

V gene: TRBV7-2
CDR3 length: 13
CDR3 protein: ASSLTGGSGSPLH

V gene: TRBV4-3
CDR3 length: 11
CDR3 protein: ASSHRGATEAF

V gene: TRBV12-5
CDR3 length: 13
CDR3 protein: ASGLQAGGTYEQY

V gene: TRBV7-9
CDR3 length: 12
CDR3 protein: ASSLNTGTDTQY

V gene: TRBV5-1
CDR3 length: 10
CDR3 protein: ASSLSRGEAF

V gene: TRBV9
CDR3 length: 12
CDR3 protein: ASSPGQGAQPQH

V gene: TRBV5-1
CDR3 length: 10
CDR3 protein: ASSGLNYGYT

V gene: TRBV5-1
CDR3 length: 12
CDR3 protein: ASSSGTLNEKLF

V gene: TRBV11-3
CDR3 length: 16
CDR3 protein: ASSLDLTGEEMNTEAF

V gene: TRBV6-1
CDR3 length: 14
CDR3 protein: ASSVSGGALRETQY

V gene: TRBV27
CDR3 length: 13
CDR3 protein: ASSLSSGGTDTQY

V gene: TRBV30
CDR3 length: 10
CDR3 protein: AWSQGGYEQY

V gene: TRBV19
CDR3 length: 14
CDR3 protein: ASRRQGAGVGETQY

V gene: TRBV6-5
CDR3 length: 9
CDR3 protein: ASSPGGKAF

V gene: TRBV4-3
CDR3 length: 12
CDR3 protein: ASSQDPGGNEQF

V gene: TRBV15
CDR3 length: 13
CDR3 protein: ATSVRDGRNYGYT

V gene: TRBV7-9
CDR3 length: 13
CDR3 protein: ASSSHSGGRFEQY

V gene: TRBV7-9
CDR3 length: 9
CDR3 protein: ASSLVNEQF